The T cell receptor (beta chain) described here comes from a study of blood T cell repertoires in COVID-19. Study in general: From T cells, B-cell-depleted T cells, or PBMCs came the material, which was cDNA or gDNA.

Here immunoSEQ multiplex PCR was the method, and the copy in TCRdb shows in-frame clones only, minus some. The data hold about 83,000 clones, with about four fifths observed a single time. The germline V gene has CDR1 SGHVS and CDR2 FQNEAQ. Losses at the gene ends were 5 bases for V and 8 bases for J; bases not matched to a gene: 12. The CDR3 consists of 16 residues. The chain is built from TRBV7-8 and TRBJ2-1; 10 bases fit TRBD1. Specimen: peripheral blood. The receptor was derived from an elderly woman with active or convalescent COVID-19. The CDR3, as DNA: TGTGCCAGCAGCATTCTGAGGACAGGGGGTAGGGATGAGCAGTTCTTC. Its translation is CASSILRTGGRDEQFF.